This T cell receptor beta chain derives from a study of shared clonotypes between healthy human individuals. This table comes from immunoSEQ multiplex PCR, and its TCRdb copy is limited to in-frame clones, with some not included. The sample holds approximately 1,500,000 clones, around 98% seen once. V was trimmed by 5 bases and J by 0 bases, leaving 16 bases between them. The germline CDR1 and CDR2 sequences are SGHVS and FQNEAQ. The CDR3 length is 17 residues. The receptor comes from a man aged 25-45 years in good health. The sample taken for sequencing was naive CD4+ T cells sorted from blood. Subset defined: CD45RA+ positively selected. The chain combines TRBV7-8 with TRBJ2-2; D is undetermined. CDR3 region: CASSLRATRANTGELFF. The CDR3 DNA is TGTGCCAGCAGCCTAAGGGCTACGCGCGCGAACACCGGGGAGCTGTTTTTT.